The rows below give T cell receptor beta chains drawn from one sample of a study of T cells after somatic rescue of genetic block. The data were produced by immunoSEQ multiplex PCR, yet TCRdb's version contains in-frame clones alone and is incomplete. The table lists about 120,000 clones, approximately 90% of them singletons. The sequenced sample consisted of peripheral blood mononuclear cells (PBMCs). The receptors derive from a woman under 30. The CDR3 runs from the conserved cysteine through the conserved F or W. Rows may omit the clone size; those that give it use once, few, many or a size class.

v_gene | abundance | CDR3aa
TRBV5-4 | once | CASSLGDRGDTDTQYF
TRBV15 | NA | CATSRDNSGANVLTF
TRBV7-2 | NA | CASSLVGGTYEQYF
TRBV7-2 | once | CATTGGVSGTGELFF
TRBV7-2 | NA | CASSLTNLEQYF
TRBV18 | NA | CASSPRRTDTQYF
TRBV19 | NA | CASSTGGSSSGANVLTF
TRBV6-5 | NA | CASSYSRGTDTQYF
TRBV11-2 | NA | CASSGRGVNYNEQFF
TRBV5-4 | NA | CASSLGQWSYEQYF
TRBV2 | NA | CASRPRPARDSGNTIYF
TRBV4-2 | NA | CASSQEQGEMKAFF
TRBV5-6 | NA | CASSPPGLEETQYF
TRBV2 | NA | CASSLKLYGYTF
TRBV9 | once | CASSLPGGAPYNEQFF
TRBV27 | NA | CASSLRPVNTGELFF
TRBV9 | once | CASSDSGGAGNEQFF
TRBV5-4 | NA | CASSLGLGRQYF
TRBV23-1 | few | CASSGGCNQPQHF
TRBV27 | once | CASSLWGAEGQYF
TRBV5-4 | few | CASSPSGLAGYEQYF
TRBV6-5 | NA | CASSPGAGWYGYTF
TRBV6-1 | NA | CASSIYGNLYGYTF
TRBV18 | once | CASSYQSGAGTDTQYF
TRBV20-1 | NA | CSASNGNGYTF
TRBV28 | NA | CASSPGVLGVKFF
TRBV19 | few | CASSRRGPGTEAFF
TRBV6-1 | NA | CASSEPWRGSQREQYF
TRBV18 | NA | CASSPPTGVTYGYTF
TRBV6-6 | NA | CASSYSRGRATDTQYF
TRBV7-9 | NA | CASSLPRDRGGTGANVLTF
TRBV2 | few | CASSVPGQVGNIQYF
TRBV30 | NA | CAWRSGGEQFF
TRBV7-2 | NA | CASSLESAQPQHF
TRBV2 | NA | CASSEFPSNQPQHF
TRBV7-2 | NA | CASSLGDNRLISSYEQYF
TRBV4-1 | NA | CASSQPHQPQHF
TRBV27 | NA | CASSFHSYEQYF
TRBV6-6 | NA | CASSYFPGGRGTEAFF
TRBV5-6 | NA | CASSRNPGTEAFF
TRBV15 | NA | CATSREPAGVTHEQYF
TRBV29-1 | NA | CSVEGGQVYGYTF
TRBV5-5 | NA | CASSFAGQGGSEKLFF